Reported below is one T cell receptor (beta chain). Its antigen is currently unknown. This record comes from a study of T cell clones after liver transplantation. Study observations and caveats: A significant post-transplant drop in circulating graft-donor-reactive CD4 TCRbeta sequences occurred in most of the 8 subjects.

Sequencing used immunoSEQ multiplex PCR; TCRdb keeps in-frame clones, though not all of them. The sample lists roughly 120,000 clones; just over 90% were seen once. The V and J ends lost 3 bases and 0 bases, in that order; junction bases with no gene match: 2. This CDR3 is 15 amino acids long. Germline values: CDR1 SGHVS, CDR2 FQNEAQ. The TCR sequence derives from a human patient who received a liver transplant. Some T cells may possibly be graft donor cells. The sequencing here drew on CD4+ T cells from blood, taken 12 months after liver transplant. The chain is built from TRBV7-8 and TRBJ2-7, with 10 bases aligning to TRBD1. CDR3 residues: CASSLGQGISYEQYF. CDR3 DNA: TGTGCCAGCAGCTTGGGACAGGGGATCTCCTACGAGCAGTACTTC.